Each of the 11 T cell receptor beta chains below was sequenced from the same sample in a study of vaccination and CD4 T cells after COVID-19. Cultured CD4+ T cell DNA underwent sequencing with the Oncomine TCR Beta short-read assay. TCRdb redid the calling of the PCR reads with MiXCR, one entry per CDR3 protein. The sample comprises some 18,000 distinct CDR3 sequences, under 45% of which are singletons, and approximately 7% rests with the top ten. Noted treatment: roughly ten-day PBMC culture with coronavirus spike peptide pools or control peptides (ViraFEST assay). No antigens are known for them. Sample: CD4+ T cells from blood, cultured in vitro, taken after SARS-CoV-2 vaccination. The receptor set was obtained from a human donor who had recovered from COVID-19.

This chain joins TRBV20-1 and TRBJ2-3, with TRBD1 matching over 8 bases. V lost 5 bases and J lost 6; bases outside the gene matches: 10. This CDR3 spans 14 amino acids. Germline V gene data show CDR1 as DFQATT and CDR2 as SNEGSKA (reference sequence). This CDR3 is CSARTGPTFDTQYF. The CDR3 region has the DNA TGCAGTGCTCGGACAGGGCCCACTTTTGATACGCAGTATTTT.

This clonotype turned up a few times. The chain couples TRBV7-2 to TRBJ2-7, with no clear D. Trimming left V 1 base short and J 0 bases short, with 7 bases between. In germline, CDR1 is SGHTA, CDR2 FQGNSA. CDR3 length: 14 amino acids. The CDR3 is CASSLGGLSYEQYF. The CDR3 coding sequence is TGTGCCAGCAGCTTAGGAGGTCTCTCCTACGAGCAGTACTTC.

The chain carries TRBV2 and TRBJ2-2; D gene uncertain. V lost 4 bases and J 3 bases, leaving 12 bases between the germline ends. The CDR3 contains 15 residues. The germline CDR1 and CDR2 sequences are SNHLY and FYNNEI. CDR3 in amino acids: CASSVRSAYTGELFF. The CDR3 coding sequence is TGTGCCAGCAGTGTAAGGAGCGCGTACACCGGGGAGCTGTTTTTT.

This clonotype came up a few times. The chain is built from TRBV10-1 and TRBJ2-5, with a weak D call TRBD2 (5 bases). CDR3 length equals 15 residues. Germline values: CDR1 WNHNN, CDR2 SYGVQD (reference sequence). The V and J ends lost 2 bases and 3 bases respectively, with 13 bases between them. The CDR3 DNA sequence: TGCGCCAGCAGTGAGAAAAACGGAGCGGAAGAGACCCAGTACTTC. The encoded protein is CASSEKNGAEETQYF.

The chain recombines TRBV20-1 with TRBJ2-5; D is unresolved. V shed 3 bases and J shed 5 bases, with 19 bases lying between them. Germline V gene sequence: CDR1 DFQATT, CDR2 SNEGSKA (reference sequence). This CDR3 is 15 amino acids long. CDR3 DNA sequence: TGCAGTGCTAGGCCCGGACGGCTGAACACGGAGACCCAGTACTTC. Its protein product is CSARPGRLNTETQYF.

This chain joins TRBV2 and TRBJ2-3; 13 nucleotides match TRBD2. CDR1 is SNHLY, CDR2 FYNNEI, per germline. Trimming took 3 bases from V and 9 from J; bases not matched to a gene: 12. The CDR3 runs 17 residues. The CDR3 loop is CASSDRLAGGRGRTQYF. CDR3 in DNA: TGTGCCAGCAGTGACCGACTAGCGGGAGGTAGGGGTCGGACGCAGTATTTT.

V usage is TRBV7-8 and J usage is TRBJ2-2; D is undetermined. The CDR3 spans 14 residues. Germline-derived CDR1 and CDR2 are SGHVS and FQNEAQ. V was shortened by 3 bases and J by 3 bases, with 8 bases between the two germline ends. CDR3 coding DNA: TGTGCCAGCAGCTTTCCGACTGACACCGGGGAGCTGTTTTTT. It specifies CASSFPTDTGELFF.

A single count supports this clonotype. This chain links TRBV30 with TRBJ1-1, with D possibly being TRBD1 (5 bases). Germline V gives CDR1 GTSNPN, CDR2 SVGIG (reference sequence). The germline V and J ends were trimmed by 6 bases and 3 bases, with 14 bases remaining between them. This CDR3 spans 13 amino acids. The CDR3 region has the DNA TGTGCCTGCCATAAATGGGGGTACACTGAAGCTTTCTTT. Protein sequence: CACHKWGYTEAFF.

The genes are TRBV7-3 and TRBJ2-2; 9 bases are a match to TRBD2. The trim removed 4 bases at V and 0 bases at J, leaving 3 bases unmatched. Germline V gives CDR1 SGHTA, CDR2 FQGTGA. The CDR3 loop spans 16 amino acids. CDR3 nucleotide sequence: TGTGCCAGCAGCTCTGTAGCGGGAGCGAACACCGGGGAGCTGTTTTTT. As protein: CASSSVAGANTGELFF.

The chain combines TRBV11-3 with TRBJ2-2; TRBD1 matches 8 bases. The V segment lost 4 bases and the J segment 9 bases; nucleotides outside the gene matches: 13. This CDR3 contains 16 residues. The V gene's germline CDR1 is SGHNT and CDR2 YENEEA. The CDR3 region is CASSSGLGQGERELFF. The CDR3 region has the DNA TGTGCCAGCAGCTCAGGCCTAGGACAGGGAGAACGGGAGCTGTTTTTT.

The chain is built from TRBV6-1 and TRBJ2-7; 10 nucleotides agree with TRBD2. The J segment lost 4 bases and the V segment lost 4 bases, leaving 16 bases of the junction unmatched. Germline CDR1 reads MNHNS; CDR2 reads SASEGT. The CDR3 spans 18 residues. CDR3 amino acids: CASSVQGNQAGGGYEQYF. The CDR3 nucleotides are TGTGCCAGCAGTGTACAGGGTAATCAAGCGGGAGGGGGGTACGAGCAGTACTTC.